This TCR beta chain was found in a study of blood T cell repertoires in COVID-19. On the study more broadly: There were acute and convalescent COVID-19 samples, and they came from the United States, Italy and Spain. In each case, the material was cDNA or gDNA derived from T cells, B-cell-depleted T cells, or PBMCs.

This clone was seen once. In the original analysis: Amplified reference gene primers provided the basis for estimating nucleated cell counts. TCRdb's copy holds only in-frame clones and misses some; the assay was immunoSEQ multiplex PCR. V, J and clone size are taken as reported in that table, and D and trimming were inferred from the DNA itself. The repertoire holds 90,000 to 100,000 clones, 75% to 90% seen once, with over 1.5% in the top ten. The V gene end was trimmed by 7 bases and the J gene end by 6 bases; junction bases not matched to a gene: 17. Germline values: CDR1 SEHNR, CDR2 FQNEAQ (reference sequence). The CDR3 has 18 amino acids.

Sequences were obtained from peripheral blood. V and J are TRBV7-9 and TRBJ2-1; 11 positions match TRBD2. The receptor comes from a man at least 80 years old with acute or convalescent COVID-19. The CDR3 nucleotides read TGTGCCAGCACCCTTTATAAGGCGACTAGCGGGATGCGCAATGAGCAGTTCTTC. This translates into CASTLYKATSGMRNEQFF.